These 14 T cell receptor beta chains share one sample of origin, sequenced in a study of blood T cell repertoires in COVID-19. The repertoire was sequenced with immunoSEQ multiplex PCR; TCRdb's copy has only in-frame clones and lacks some. The sample lists fewer than 250,000 clones, 70% to 90% occurring once. Input material: PBMCs or T cells enriched from blood (not recorded which). The receptors shown here come from a woman between 50 and 59 years old with acute COVID-19.

This chain uses TRBV6-1 with TRBJ1-6, with 9 bases matching TRBD1. Germline-derived CDR1 and CDR2 are MNHNS and SASEGT. With 3 bases clipped from V and 14 bases from J, the junction kept 8 bases outside the gene matches. The CDR3 has 14 residues. Here the CDR3 DNA reads TGTGCCAGCAGTGAGGGACAGGGTCTAGTTACCCTCCACTTT. Amino acid sequence: CASSEGQGLVTLHF.

The V gene is TRBV6-2 or TRBV6-3, the J gene TRBJ2-1, with 12 bases that match TRBD2. The CDR3 consists of 15 residues. With 5 bases clipped from V and 3 bases from J, the junction kept 2 bases outside the gene matches. The V gene's germline CDR1 is MNHEY and CDR2 SVGEGT. CDR3 in amino acids: CASSLTSGGYNEQFF. CDR3 DNA sequence: TGTGCCAGCAGTCTGACTAGCGGGGGCTACAATGAGCAGTTCTTC.

The rearrangement links TRBV18 to TRBJ2-7; TRBD2 matches at 8 bases. CDR3 size: 15 residues. V shed 8 bases, J shed 3 bases, and the junction held 12 bases outside the gene matches. Germline CDR1 reads KGHSH; CDR2 reads LQKENI. The CDR3 DNA follows: TGTGCCAGCACCCCCGGGGGGGCGTCTGTCTACGAGCAGTACTTC. Its translation is CASTPGGASVYEQYF.

V is TRBV20-1 and J is TRBJ2-6; tentatively, D is TRBD2 (5 bases). Germline CDR1 and CDR2: DFQATT and SNEGSKA (reference sequence). CDR3 size: 15 residues. Trimming cost V 3 bases and J 2 bases, with 11 bases left between them. The CDR3, as DNA: TGCAGTGCTAGTTCGGCCGGGACTGGGGCCAACGTCCTGACTTTC. This encodes CSASSAGTGANVLTF.

This clone came up a few times. This chain uses TRBV27 with TRBJ1-1; the D is unclear. CDR1 is MNHEY, CDR2 SMNVEV, per germline (reference sequence). V lost 5 bases and J 7 bases, leaving 8 bases between the germline ends. This CDR3 has 11 residues. The CDR3 region is CASSGRHEAFF. The DNA for the CDR3 is TGTGCCAGCAGTGGGAGGCATGAAGCTTTCTTT.

The genes are TRBV5-6 and TRBJ2-5, with 7 positions matching TRBD1. The CDR3 totals 17 residues. J was trimmed by 0 bases and V by 4 bases; bases with no gene match: 12. Germline loops: CDR1 SGHDT, CDR2 YYEEEE. The CDR3, as DNA: TGTGCCAGCAGCCTACCCGGGACAGCCTCATACCAAGAGACCCAGTACTTC. This codes for CASSLPGTASYQETQYF.

V usage is TRBV6-5 and J usage is TRBJ2-5; D may be TRBD1 (6 bases). Trimming pared 6 bases from V and 4 bases from J, leaving 12 bases between. This CDR3 is built from 13 residues. In germline, CDR1 is MNHEY, CDR2 SVGAGI. CDR3 region: CASRRRGRETQYF. CDR3 DNA sequence: TGTGCCAGCAGGCGCAGGGGAAGAGAGACCCAGTACTTC.

This clone was recorded only once. The chain combines TRBV30 with TRBJ1-6, with a tentative D call TRBD1 (6 bases). The germline V gene encodes CDR1 GTSNPN and CDR2 SVGIG (reference sequence). V shed 4 bases and J shed 9 bases, with 10 bases lying between them. CDR3 size: 12 residues. CDR3 nucleotides: TGTGCCTGGAACTTACAGGGTTCACCCCTCCACTTT. It codes for CAWNLQGSPLHF. The variable domain in full, completed from reference TRBV30 and TRBJ1-6, reads SQTIHQWPATLVQPVGSPLSLECTVEGTSNPNLYWYRQAAGRGLQLLFYSVGIGQISSEVPQNLSASRPQDRQFILSSKKLLLSDSGFYLCAWNLQGSPLHFGNGTRLTVT.

This clone turned up a few times. The V and J genes are TRBV19 and TRBJ1-1, with D possibly matching TRBD1 (5 bases). The germline CDR1 and CDR2 sequences are LNHDA and SQIVND (reference sequence). The CDR3 extends over 13 amino acids. Trimming shortened V by 5 bases and J by 0 bases, and 7 bases separated the two germline ends. The CDR3 loop reads CASSVGLNTEAFF. The CDR3 region has the DNA TGTGCCAGTAGTGTGGGGCTGAACACTGAAGCTTTCTTT.

The table lists this clone with a few counts. The chain recombines TRBV7-9 with TRBJ2-3; tentative D call: TRBD1 (6 bases). Trimming stripped 3 bases from V and 4 bases from J, with 11 bases between. Germline lookup yields CDR1 SEHNR and CDR2 FQNEAQ (reference sequence). The CDR3 length is 14 residues. Here the CDR3 DNA reads TGTGCCAGCAGCTTGTATACAGGGTCAGATACGCAGTATTTT. It encodes CASSLYTGSDTQYF.

The rearrangement joins TRBV7-2 to TRBJ1-1; D is uncertain. V lost 0 bases and J 11 bases, leaving 13 bases between the germline ends. Germline assignment: CDR1 SGHTA and CDR2 FQGNSA. The CDR3 is 13 residues long. The CDR3 DNA follows: TGTGCCAGCAGCTTAGCAGGAGGGAACGGGGCTTTCTTT. Amino acid sequence: CASSLAGGNGAFF.

The chain employs TRBV3-1 (or the pseudogene TRBV3-2) and TRBJ1-5, with TRBD1 as a possible D gene (5 bases). The V end was cut by 4 bases, the J end by 7 bases, with 8 bases between. The CDR3 is 12 residues long. CDR1 and CDR2 from the germline V gene are LGHDT and YNNKEL (reference sequence). DNA for the CDR3: TGTGCCAGCAGCCTGGAGGGGCAGCCCCAGCATTTT. It is translated as CASSLEGQPQHF.

The chain links TRBV19 to TRBJ1-1; D gene ambiguous. In germline, CDR1 is LNHDA, CDR2 SQIVND (reference sequence). The CDR3 spans 14 residues. Trimming took off 7 bases at V and 4 bases at J, with 16 bases between the two ends. The CDR3 sequence: CASISGRFITEAFF. DNA for the CDR3: TGTGCCAGTATTTCGGGTAGGTTTATCACTGAAGCTTTCTTT.

CDR3 region: CASRQGTVRGYTF. The CDR3 DNA sequence: TGTGCCAGCCGACAGGGGACGGTCCGTGGCTACACCTTC. V and J are TRBV2 and TRBJ1-2, with TRBD1 matching over 8 bases. The CDR3 is made up of 13 amino acids. V shed 8 bases, J shed 7 bases, and the junction held 9 bases outside the gene matches. The germline V gene has CDR1 SNHLY and CDR2 FYNNEI.